This T cell receptor beta chain was observed in a study of blood T cells in healthy people across ages (dated by TCRdb to 2013 to 2016). Some background on the complete study: In model experiments, roughly one uniquely barcoded TCR beta cDNA molecule per two T cells was captured by template switching. Age-related changes in TCR beta repertoire diversity were measured in the study by deep sequencing normalized with unique cDNA molecular identifiers. Donors were grouped into four age groups: young (average about 15 years), middle-aged (39), aged (over 55) and long-lived (approximately 82). To avoid experimental bias, donors of different ages were spread randomly across the sequencing lanes. Using the same blood draw, the study looked at two additional independent replicas of 1 million unique cDNA reads for two donors, one aged 18 to 29 and the other aged 80 or older.

The paper as a whole reports these results and caveats: Bulk unsorted PBMC profiling prevented conclusive comparison of naive and antigen-experienced compartments. The long-lived group showed more naive CD4+ T cells, fewer expanded clones and increased TCR diversity than the aged group, suggesting age selection. Observed TCR beta diversity correlated strongly with the percentage of naive T cells measured by flow cytometry. Estimates of total diversity based on one million sequenced T cells were regarded as lower bounds and as underestimates. Donor CMV infection status was unknown, potentially confounding age-related changes in expanded clonotypes. As age increased, observed TCR beta diversity per million T cells dropped in a roughly linear way, and a significant reduction was already evident by age approximately 40.

This clonotype came up a few times. Its antigen is unknown. The sample holds no much larger clone one base away, and base qualities are not on file. Library prep was done by 5' RACE. TCRdb records Illumina HiSeq 2500 as the sequencer. A second PCR of roughly 6 to 12 cycles was performed with a sample-barcoded 5' primer and a J-beta primer mix. A template-switch 5' adaptor carrying 12 random nucleotides introduced a unique molecular identifier onto each TCR beta cDNA molecule. Each sample yielded at least 3 million CDR3-containing paired-end reads. First-strand cDNA synthesis was performed from all RNA using the Mint cDNA synthesis kit, with priming by a TRBC-specific oligonucleotide. After uracil-DNA glycosylase treatment, a first 18-cycle PCR used universal primers M1SS and BC2_uni_R on all cDNA. In the original analysis: Normalization of each sample was performed by random selection of 1 million high-quality reads, each carrying a distinct molecular identifier. Reads with shared molecular identifiers were discarded instead of being binned into consensus sequences. MiTCR, set to a Q25 quality threshold and the strictest error-elimination algorithm, was used for CDR3 identification, clonotype clustering and error correction. Lower-bound total TCR beta diversity was estimated with a nonparametric unseen species model using Euler transformation. TCRdb reworked the public reads: Q25 trimming with fastp, MiXCR clone assembly, productive beta chains retained. Identical CDR3 proteins give one entry, which carries the most common genes and DNA. TCRdb, not the original authors, processed these V and J calls. The sample data list about 1,600,000 distinct CDR3 sequences, and approximately 38% of these were observed just once. The top ten clones comprise roughly 8.2% of the sample.

Systemically healthy Caucasian individuals from Russia, approximately 39 in total and aged about 6 to 90 years, were included as donors. Ten milliliters of peripheral blood were collected from each donor into EDTA-treated Vacutainer tubes. Ficoll-Paque density-gradient centrifugation was used to isolate PBMCs, with at least 7 million obtained per sample. Trizol reagent was used to extract total RNA from PBMCs, with at least 6 micrograms per sample. For every donor, flow cytometry on a PBMC aliquot measured the percentage of naive CD45RAhigh/CD27high T cells. The sequencing sample was made of blood. The origin of this receptor is a woman between 18 and 30 years old in good health.

The sequenced DNA is TGTGCCAGTAGTATAGCTTTCGGTTCCTACGAGCAGTACTTC. Translated, it reads CASSIAFGSYEQYF. The rearranged chain carries TRBV19 and TRBJ2-7; no D segment can be confidently identified. The CDR3 numbers 14 residues from cysteine through phenylalanine. Only the CDR3 DNA stays, 42 bases, in frame from base 1. V and J are truncated by 1 base and 1 base respectively, leaving an intervening sequence of 8 bases. For CDR1 and CDR2, the germline V gene (reference sequence) lists LNHDA and SQIVND.